The 23 T cell receptor beta chains presented below share a single source sample, sequenced in a study of a mutant IDH1 vaccine in newly diagnosed glioma (dated by TCRdb to about 2021). Library construction relied on the immunoSEQ multiplex PCR assay. TCRdb carries this immuneACCESS record with in-frame sequences only. Its versions omit some clonotypes, under half of them owing to an unresolved V gene in the studies checked, with the rest unexplained. This sample comprises about 50,000 clones, around 84% of them detected only once. 4.1% of the sample belongs to the ten largest clones. Their antigen targets remain unknown. The time point label corresponds to: week 35, safety follow-up. A 20-mer mutant IDH1 peptide at 300 micrograms in Montanide made up each vaccine dose, which was injected subcutaneously together with topical imiquimod. Sequences were derived from PBMCs, sampled from a glioma patient whose treatment included an IDH1 peptide vaccine. These receptors all come from a woman between 18 and 29 years old with glioma.

This rearrangement joins TRBV5-4 to TRBJ2-2, with a possible D match to TRBD1 (5 bases). This CDR3 is built from 16 residues. V was shortened by 2 bases and J by 5 bases, with 16 bases between the two germline ends. Germline lookup yields CDR1 SGHNT and CDR2 YYREEE (reference sequence). The CDR3 bases are TGTGCCAGCAGCTTAACATGGGGCGCGCGGACCGGGGAGCTGTTTTTT. This codes for CASSLTWGARTGELFF. The full variable domain, with the rest looked up from reference TRBV5-4 and TRBJ2-2, is ETGVTQSPTHLIKTRGQQVTLRCSSQSGHNTVSWYQQALGQGPQFIFQYYREEENGRGNFPPRFSGLQFPNYSSELNVNALELDDSALYLCASSLTWGARTGELFFGEGSRLTVL.

The CDR3 loop is CASSIDRGTNEKLFF. The DNA of the CDR3 is TGTGCCAGTAGTATCGACAGGGGAACTAATGAAAAACTGTTTTTT. J is TRBJ1-4 and V is TRBV19; 8 positions match TRBD1. This CDR3 is 15 amino acids long. V shed 3 bases and J 1 base; nucleotides not matched to a gene: 1. CDR1 and CDR2 (germline): LNHDA, SQIVND (reference sequence).

This clone has just a few counts. The chain has TRBV5-1 and TRBJ1-1, with D maybe TRBD1 (6 bases). Germline assignment: CDR1 SGHRS and CDR2 YFSETQ. V shed 4 bases and J shed 8 bases, with 27 bases lying between them. CDR3 size: 17 residues. Here the CDR3 DNA reads TGCGCCAGCAGCCCACAGGCTGCCGGATCAACAGGGTTAGAAGCTTTCTTT. Translating gives CASSPQAAGSTGLEAFF.

The V gene is TRBV9, the J gene TRBJ2-3; the D is unclear. Between the trimmed V and J ends, which lost 3 bases and 1 base, there was a span of 9 bases. Germline assignment: CDR1 SGDLS and CDR2 YYNGEE. The CDR3 has 14 amino acids. In nucleotides, the CDR3 is TGTGCCAGCAGCGGTATCGAGGGCACAGATACGCAGTATTTT. This encodes CASSGIEGTDTQYF.

CDR3 nucleotide sequence: TGTGCCAGCTCACCCGGACTAAGCACAGATACGCAGTATTTT. It codes for CASSPGLSTDTQYF. The chain links TRBV18 to TRBJ2-3, with D possibly TRBD2 on 6 matching bases. Germline-derived CDR1 and CDR2 are KGHSH and LQKENI. The CDR3 runs 14 residues. The V gene lost 3 bases and the J gene lost 0 bases, with 7 bases spanning the gap.

This clone was found a few times. The chain combines TRBV7-2 with TRBJ1-5; the match to TRBD1 covers 7 bases. The CDR3 is 15 residues long. Germline trimming cut 5 bases from V and 5 bases from J; bases unmatched to any gene: 9. Looked up from germline, CDR1 is SGHTA and CDR2 is FQGNSA. Here the CDR3 reads CASSADRVRDQPQHF. CDR3 nucleotides: TGTGCCAGCAGCGCCGACAGGGTGAGGGATCAGCCCCAGCATTTT.

J is TRBJ1-6 and V is TRBV27; D ambiguous. V lost 6 bases, J lost 7 bases, and 16 bases lay in between. The CDR3 has 15 residues. The germline gives CDR1 MNHEY, CDR2 SMNVEV (reference sequence). The CDR3 bases are TGTGCCAGCAGCCCCTTAGTAGGTGGAAATTCACCCCTCCACTTT. Translating gives CASSPLVGGNSPLHF.

This sequence joins TRBV27 and TRBJ1-5; the D is unclear. The CDR3 totals 12 residues. From germline, CDR1 is MNHEY and CDR2 SMNVEV (reference sequence). Trimming pared 7 bases from V and 3 bases from J, leaving 7 bases between. The CDR3 loop reads CASTTDNQPQHF. CDR3 DNA sequence: TGTGCCAGCACGACCGACAATCAGCCCCAGCATTTT.

The rearrangement joins TRBV6-5 to TRBJ2-1; no firm D call. From germline, CDR1 is MNHEY and CDR2 SVGAGI. Deletions cut 6 bases from V and 1 base from J, with 10 bases between. The CDR3 length is 14 residues. The CDR3 nucleotides are TGTGCCAGCAGCGAACATGGGTCCTACAATGAGCAGTTCTTC. It yields the protein CASSEHGSYNEQFF.

This chain uses TRBV19 with TRBJ2-7, with D perhaps TRBD1 (6 bases). The CDR3 is made up of 14 amino acids. Germline V lookup: CDR1 LNHDA, CDR2 SQIVND (reference sequence). The germline V and J ends were trimmed by 1 base and 6 bases, with 13 bases remaining between them. DNA for the CDR3: TGTGCCAGTAGTATAGGGGGCAGGGGACCCGAGCAGTACTTC. Translated: CASSIGGRGPEQYF.

J is TRBJ1-2 and V is TRBV2, with TRBD1 matching 8 bases. Germline CDR1 and CDR2: SNHLY and FYNNEI. V was clipped by 1 base and J by 4 bases; unmatched bases: 2. CDR3 length: 14 amino acids. The CDR3 DNA is TGTGCCAGCAGTGAAGGGCAGGGGGCCTATGGCTACACCTTC. Its translation: CASSEGQGAYGYTF.

The chain joins TRBV20-1 to TRBJ2-5; D is unresolved. The germline V gene encodes CDR1 DFQATT and CDR2 SNEGSKA (reference sequence). The CDR3 loop spans 11 amino acids. Trimming left V 7 bases short and J 6 bases short, with 12 bases between. CDR3 loop: CSVGSEKTQYF. CDR3 DNA: TGCAGTGTAGGATCGGAGAAGACCCAGTACTTC.

CDR3 residues: CASSLATGTSGGPAAVQFF. In DNA form, the CDR3 reads TGTGCCAGCAGCTTAGCGACCGGGACTAGCGGGGGCCCCGCCGCCGTGCAGTTCTTC. The chain employs TRBV7-2 and TRBJ2-1; 14 bases map to TRBD2. The CDR3 consists of 19 residues. Germline CDR1 SGHTA, CDR2 FQGNSA. The ends lost 0 bases at V and 12 bases at J; junction bases unmatched: 16.

This clone has just one count. The chain couples TRBV5-1 to TRBJ1-2; a possible D gene is TRBD1 (6 bases). Per the germline V gene, CDR1 is SGHRS and CDR2 is YFSETQ. V dropped 1 base and J dropped 8 bases, with 15 bases sitting between them. This CDR3 has 14 residues. The chain's CDR3 is CASSLNGGAVGYTF. CDR3 DNA sequence: TGCGCCAGCAGCTTGAACGGGGGGGCTGTCGGCTACACCTTC.

This chain joins TRBV6-1 and TRBJ2-7; D is perhaps TRBD2 (6 bases). The CDR3 is made up of 15 amino acids. Between the trimmed V and J ends, which lost 1 base and 2 bases, there was a span of 12 bases. The germline gives CDR1 MNHNS, CDR2 SASEGT. In DNA, the CDR3 is TGTGCCAGCAGTGAAGTGGGACTGTGGACCTACGAGCAGTACTTC. Translated: CASSEVGLWTYEQYF.

This clone has only a few counts. The chain links TRBV30 to TRBJ1-1, with a weak D call TRBD1 (6 bases). Trimming removed 4 bases from V and 3 bases from J, with 24 bases in between. The CDR3 runs 17 residues. Germline V gives CDR1 GTSNPN, CDR2 SVGIG (reference sequence). CDR3 bases: TGTGCCTGGATCCGGGCAGGGGCTTCTTGTTGGGACACTGAAGCTTTCTTT. Translation: CAWIRAGASCWDTEAFF.

The chain employs TRBV2 and TRBJ2-5, with D tentatively TRBD1 (6 bases). From germline, CDR1 is SNHLY and CDR2 FYNNEI. Trimming shortened V by 8 bases and J by 2 bases, and 9 bases separated the two germline ends. CDR3 length equals 12 residues. The CDR3 spells CASLGQQETQYF. DNA of the CDR3: TGTGCCAGCTTAGGACAGCAAGAGACCCAGTACTTC.

This chain joins TRBV13 and TRBJ1-2; D perhaps matches TRBD1 (5 bases). The CDR3 extends over 13 amino acids. CDR1 is PRHDT and CDR2 is FYEKMQ in the germline V gene (reference sequence). V was cut by 5 bases and J by 6 bases, with 13 bases left in between. CDR3 sequence reads: CASSLGGGDGYTF. The CDR3 nucleotides read TGTGCCAGCAGCCTGGGGGGAGGGGATGGCTACACCTTC.

The chain carries TRBV4-1 and TRBJ2-5, with D possibly being TRBD2 (6 bases). CDR3 length: 16 amino acids. Trimming removed 6 bases from V and 2 bases from J, with 19 bases in between. CDR1 is MGHRA, CDR2 YSYEKL, per germline. In DNA, the CDR3 is TGCGCCAGCAGTCTAAGGGAGGTCCCCCTTCAAGAGACCCAGTACTTC. Residues: CASSLREVPLQETQYF.

This chain links TRBV10-3 with TRBJ2-3; D is unclear. This CDR3 spans 13 amino acids. Germline V CDR1 and CDR2: ENHRY, SYGVKD. Trimming stripped 4 bases from V and 0 bases from J, with 5 bases between. DNA for the CDR3: TGTGCCATCAGTGGGGCTAGCACAGATACGCAGTATTTT. Protein product: CAISGASTDTQYF.

The chain combines TRBV9 with TRBJ1-5; 7 bases map to TRBD1. The CDR3 sequence is 19 residues long. The germline V gene encodes CDR1 SGDLS and CDR2 YYNGEE. V was clipped by 3 bases and J by 0 bases; unmatched bases: 15. The CDR3 reads CASSAAGDRIFYSNQPQHF. The CDR3 region has the DNA TGTGCCAGCAGCGCCGCGGGGGACAGAATATTTTATAGCAATCAGCCCCAGCATTTT.

This clone was seen only once. This chain uses TRBV19 with TRBJ2-7, with 11 bases identical to TRBD1. V lost 10 bases to trimming and J lost 4 bases; unmatched junction nucleotides: 6. From germline, CDR1 is LNHDA and CDR2 SQIVND (reference sequence). The CDR3 is 13 residues long. Here the CDR3 reads CATGDRGEYEQYF. The CDR3 DNA is TGTGCCACCGGGGACAGGGGGGAATACGAGCAGTACTTC.

The chain has TRBV13 and TRBJ1-4, with 8 bases fitting TRBD1. CDR3 length: 14 residues. Germline CDR1 is PRHDT and CDR2 is FYEKMQ (reference sequence). Trimming took 8 bases from V and 8 from J; bases not matched to a gene: 10. In nucleotides, the CDR3 is TGTGCCAGCTGCATTCAGGGGGCAGAGGAAAAACTGTTTTTT. It translates to CASCIQGAEEKLFF.